The 29 T cell receptor beta chains below were found in one sample sequenced in a study of cytomegalovirus exposure and HLA in healthy donors. Method: immunoSEQ multiplex PCR; TCRdb's copy keeps in-frame clones and lacks some. The sample has approximately 170,000 clones, roughly nine tenths seen once. Sequencing was carried out using PBMCs. The receptors stem from a woman between 18 and 29 years old in good health and CMV-seropositive.

In regard to this clone: Other DNA sequences from this sample encode an identical CDR3 as well. The chain recombines TRBV4-3 with TRBJ2-1, with 9 positions matching TRBD2. Trimming took 1 base from V and 8 from J; bases not matched to a gene: 9. Germline V gene lookup returns CDR1 LGHNA and CDR2 YSLEER. The length of the CDR3 is 16 residues. CDR3: CASSQVGAGGSDEQFF. As DNA, the CDR3 is TGCGCCAGCAGCCAAGTAGGAGCGGGAGGCTCCGATGAGCAGTTCTTC.

This chain connects TRBV7-9 to TRBJ2-7, with D maybe TRBD2 (5 bases). CDR3 length: 14 amino acids. V dropped 2 bases and J dropped 6 bases, with 14 bases sitting between them. Germline lookup yields CDR1 SEHNR and CDR2 FQNEAQ (reference sequence). The DNA of the CDR3 is TGTGCCAGCAGCTTACTAAGCGGCACCTCCGAGCAGTACTTC. Protein: CASSLLSGTSEQYF.

The V call is TRBV20-1, the J call TRBJ2-5, with D uncertain. From germline, CDR1 is DFQATT and CDR2 SNEGSKA (reference sequence). V lost 3 bases to trimming and J lost 5 bases, with 7 bases between them. The CDR3 extends over 11 amino acids. The CDR3 loop reads CSASMRETQYF. CDR3 coding DNA: TGCAGTGCTAGTATGCGGGAGACCCAGTACTTC.

The chain employs TRBV25-1 and TRBJ1-2, with D unresolved. CDR1 MGHDK and CDR2 SYGVNS come from the germline V gene. This CDR3 region has 15 residues. V shed 3 bases and J shed 7 bases, with 18 bases lying between them. The CDR3 region is CASSDPTVISGGYTF. CDR3 DNA sequence: TGTGCCAGCAGTGACCCCACTGTGATTTCGGGTGGCTACACCTTC.

The chain combines TRBV2 with TRBJ1-2; TRBD1 is a possible D gene (5 bases). CDR3 size: 15 residues. Trimming took off 7 bases at V and 4 bases at J, with 19 bases between the two ends. Germline CDR1 and CDR2: SNHLY and FYNNEI. CDR3 sequence: CASTPAAGGSYGYTF. The CDR3 nucleotides are TGTGCCAGCACCCCGGCGGCGGGGGGATCCTATGGCTACACCTTC.

The rearrangement joins TRBV14 to TRBJ2-1; 10 bases are shared with TRBD1. V dropped 0 bases and J dropped 4; count of bases not matched to a gene: 18. The CDR3 is 21 amino acids. Germline CDR1 is SGHDN and CDR2 is FVKESK. The CDR3 loop reads CASSQERGRGGDRGPYNEQFF. The CDR3 DNA reads as TGTGCCAGCAGCCAAGAGAGAGGGAGGGGAGGAGACAGGGGGCCTTACAATGAGCAGTTCTTC.

The V call is TRBV6-4, the J call TRBJ1-2; 10 bases are a match to TRBD1. Per the germline V gene, CDR1 is MRHNA and CDR2 is SNTAGT. The CDR3 totals 14 residues. V was clipped by 5 bases and J by 6 bases; unmatched bases: 6. The CDR3 protein is CASSRQGALHGYTF. CDR3 nucleotides: TGTGCCAGCAGTAGACAGGGGGCGTTGCATGGCTACACCTTC.

As regards this clone: The junction differs from germline at one of its ends, possibly a read error. V usage is TRBV27 and J usage is TRBJ2-7; 15 nucleotides align to TRBD2. CDR1 MNHEY and CDR2 SMNVEV come from the germline V gene (reference sequence). The CDR3 covers 16 residues. The CDR3 DNA reads as TGTGCCAGCAGTCCCTCCTCCGGGACTAGCGGGGGGAGGACTCACTTC. It yields the protein CASSPSSGTSGGRTHF.

This rearrangement joins TRBV18 to TRBJ2-3; TRBD2 aligns across 10 bases. The V and J ends lost 3 bases and 0 bases, in that order; junction bases with no gene match: 0. CDR3 length: 15 residues. Germline values: CDR1 KGHSH, CDR2 LQKENI. In DNA, the CDR3 is TGTGCCAGCTCACCGACTAGCGGGAGCACAGATACGCAGTATTTT. This encodes CASSPTSGSTDTQYF.

This chain joins TRBV19 and TRBJ1-1; possibly TRBD1 for D (5 bases). V was trimmed by 0 bases and J by 6 bases, leaving 8 bases between them. Germline V lookup: CDR1 LNHDA, CDR2 SQIVND (reference sequence). The length of the CDR3 is 13 residues. The CDR3 loop is CASSIEGVAEAFF. The CDR3 nucleotides read TGTGCCAGTAGTATAGAAGGGGTTGCTGAAGCTTTCTTT. The complete variable domain, with remaining parts taken from reference TRBV19 and TRBJ1-1, reads DGGITQSPKYLFRKEGQNVTLSCEQNLNHDAMYWYRQDPGQGLRLIYYSQIVNDFQKGDIAEGYSVSREKKESFPLTVTSAQKNPTAFYLCASSIEGVAEAFFGQGTRLTVV.

The chain has TRBV28 and TRBJ2-1, with TRBD1 matching 9 bases. V shed 4 bases, J shed 9 bases, and the junction held 19 bases outside the gene matches. The CDR3 runs 18 residues. Per the germline V gene, CDR1 is MDHEN and CDR2 is SYDVKM. The CDR3 DNA follows: TGTGCCAGCAGTTCAGCCGTCCTCGGGACAGGGAAGGTCGGTGAGCAGTTCTTC. Translating gives CASSSAVLGTGKVGEQFF.

This sequence joins TRBV9 and TRBJ2-2, with D perhaps matching TRBD2 (6 bases). This CDR3 is 16 amino acids long. The V gene's germline CDR1 is SGDLS and CDR2 YYNGEE. The V gene lost 4 bases and the J gene lost 8 bases, with 21 bases spanning the gap. CDR3 loop: CASSLPPLAPKGELFF. In DNA form, the CDR3 reads TGTGCCAGCAGCCTCCCCCCCCTAGCGCCGAAGGGGGAGCTGTTTTTT.

The V gene is TRBV30, the J gene TRBJ2-5, with 9 nucleotides matching TRBD2. The CDR3 length is 14 residues. Per the germline V gene, CDR1 is GTSNPN and CDR2 is SVGIG (reference sequence). The V segment lost 4 bases and the J segment 2 bases; nucleotides outside the gene matches: 5. The CDR3 DNA reads as TGTGCCTGGATTGGCGGGGGGGAACAAGAGACCCAGTACTTC. Its protein is CAWIGGGEQETQYF.

The CDR3: CASSIRLAGGSSYNEQFF. CDR3 bases: TGCGCCAGCAGCATCCGATTAGCGGGAGGCAGCTCCTACAATGAGCAGTTCTTC. The chain recombines TRBV5-1 with TRBJ2-1, with TRBD2 matching over 10 bases. This CDR3 is built from 18 residues. The germline CDR1 and CDR2 sequences are SGHRS and YFSETQ. The ends lost 4 bases at V and 0 bases at J; junction bases unmatched: 10.

V is TRBV28 and J is TRBJ2-3; TRBD2 might be the D (5 bases). CDR1 and CDR2 (germline): MDHEN, SYDVKM. Trimming shortened V by 4 bases and J by 7 bases, and 12 bases separated the two germline ends. CDR3 size: 13 residues. CDR3 loop: CASSYSGRYTQYF. The CDR3 DNA reads TGTGCCAGCAGTTATTCGGGGAGATATACGCAGTATTTT.

The chain combines TRBV7-7 with TRBJ2-1; possible D gene TRBD2, 6 bases. V dropped 5 bases and J dropped 10 bases, with 15 bases sitting between them. Looked up from germline, CDR1 is SSHAT and CDR2 is FNYEAQ (reference sequence). CDR3 size: 13 residues. The CDR3 protein is CASSPAQAGEQFF. The CDR3 coding sequence is TGTGCCAGCAGCCCAGCTCAGGCGGGGGAGCAGTTCTTC.

The J gene is TRBJ2-1, the V gene TRBV6-1; tentative D call: TRBD1 (6 bases). Trimming cost V 0 bases and J 7 bases, with 10 bases left between them. In germline, CDR1 is MNHNS, CDR2 SASEGT. The CDR3 extends over 14 amino acids. This CDR3 is CASSEADRQNEQFF. The CDR3 DNA sequence: TGTGCCAGCAGTGAAGCAGACAGGCAGAATGAGCAGTTCTTC.

The genes are TRBV27 and TRBJ2-7, with 9 bases fitting TRBD2. Trimming cost V 3 bases and J 0 bases; bases outside gene matches: 12. The V gene's germline CDR1 is MNHEY and CDR2 SMNVEV (reference sequence). CDR3 length: 18 amino acids. Written as DNA, the CDR3 is TGTGCCAGCAGTTTGAGGGGACTAGCTCTTACAAGCTCCTACGAGCAGTACTTC. This translates into CASSLRGLALTSSYEQYF.

V and J are TRBV4-2 and TRBJ1-3; the D is unclear. The V gene lost 0 bases and the J gene lost 4 bases, with 10 bases spanning the gap. CDR1 and CDR2 (germline): LGHNA, YNFKEQ. The CDR3 is made up of 15 amino acids. This CDR3 reads CASSQDGGSGNTIYF. CDR3 nucleotides: TGTGCCAGCAGCCAAGATGGAGGGTCAGGAAACACCATATATTTT.

V is TRBV30 and J is TRBJ2-3; TRBD2 agrees at 7 bases. Germline CDR1 is GTSNPN and CDR2 is SVGIG (reference sequence). The trim removed 1 base at V and 0 bases at J, leaving 1 base unmatched. This CDR3 is built from 14 residues. This CDR3 reads CAWSAGGSTDTQYF. In nucleotides, the CDR3 is TGTGCCTGGAGTGCGGGGGGTAGCACAGATACGCAGTATTTT.

The chain carries TRBV18 and TRBJ2-5; TRBD2 agrees at 7 bases. Germline lookup yields CDR1 KGHSH and CDR2 LQKENI. The J segment lost 3 bases and the V segment lost 3 bases, leaving 10 bases of the junction unmatched. CDR3 length equals 16 residues. This CDR3 reads CASSPTSGEWKETQYF. CDR3 DNA sequence: TGTGCCAGCTCACCGACAAGCGGGGAGTGGAAAGAGACCCAGTACTTC. The full variable domain, rest sourced from reference TRBV18 and TRBJ2-5, is NAGVMQNPRHLVRRRGQEARLRCSPMKGHSHVYWYRQLPEEGLKFMVYLQKENIIDESGMPKERFSAEFPKEGPSILRIQQVVRGDSAAYFCASSPTSGEWKETQYFGPGTRLLVL.

The chain is built from TRBV7-6 and TRBJ2-7; 11 bases are a match to TRBD2. Trimming removed 5 bases from V and 2 bases from J; junction bases left unmatched: 2. Germline loops: CDR1 SGHVS, CDR2 FNYEAQ. The CDR3 has 14 amino acids. The CDR3 protein is CASSPTSGAYEQYF. The CDR3 DNA reads TGTGCCAGCAGCCCGACTAGCGGGGCCTACGAGCAGTACTTC.

This clone was observed once. The junction departs from germline at one end; a sequencing error may be responsible. Here the CDR3 reads CASSRQGGLRIF. The CDR3 coding sequence is TGTGCCAGCAGTCGACAGGGCGGCCTAAGAATCTTC. This sequence joins TRBV27 and TRBJ2-1; TRBD1 matches at 7 bases. Germline CDR1 and CDR2: MNHEY and SMNVEV (reference sequence). This CDR3 has 12 amino acids.

The J gene is TRBJ2-7, the V gene TRBV5-6; 13 positions match TRBD2. V shed 4 bases, J shed 6 bases, and the junction held 13 bases outside the gene matches. This CDR3 region has 17 residues. The V gene's germline CDR1 is SGHDT and CDR2 YYEEEE. The CDR3 DNA reads as TGTGCCAGCAGCCACGGACTAGCGGGGGCCCGCGGGGGCGAGCAGTACTTC. Protein product: CASSHGLAGARGGEQYF.

The J gene is TRBJ2-1, the V gene TRBV5-1; TRBD1 aligns across 7 bases. With 4 bases clipped from V and 9 bases from J, the junction kept 13 bases outside the gene matches. CDR3 length equals 15 residues. Germline CDR1 is SGHRS and CDR2 is YFSETQ. CDR3 sequence reads: CASSPGTAVQFEQFF. In nucleotides, the CDR3 is TGCGCCAGCAGCCCCGGGACAGCGGTACAATTTGAGCAGTTCTTC. The whole variable domain, filled in from reference TRBV5-1 and TRBJ2-1, reads KAGVTQTPRYLIKTRGQQVTLSCSPISGHRSVSWYQQTPGQGLQFLFEYFSETQRNKGNFPGRFSGRQFSNSRSEMNVSTLELGDSALYLCASSPGTAVQFEQFFGPGTRLTVL.

The genes are TRBV19 and TRBJ2-7, with D perhaps matching TRBD2 (5 bases). Germline V gene lookup returns CDR1 LNHDA and CDR2 SQIVND (reference sequence). The CDR3 is 15 residues long. Trimming took off 0 bases at V and 1 base at J, with 10 bases between the two ends. The CDR3 nucleotides are TGTGCCAGTAGTATAGATCTACGGGATTCCTACGAGCAGTACTTC. It is translated as CASSIDLRDSYEQYF.

The rearrangement uses TRBV7-6 and TRBJ2-1, with D possibly being TRBD1 (7 bases). Germline loops: CDR1 SGHVS, CDR2 FNYEAQ. Trimming took 5 bases from V and 6 from J, leaving 17 bases between them. The length of the CDR3 is 15 residues. DNA for the CDR3: TGTGCCAGCAGCGTGGAGGGGGCCACCCTCAATGAGCAGTTCTTC. Translation: CASSVEGATLNEQFF.

The V call is TRBV4-1, the J call TRBJ2-5; TRBD2 aligns across 9 bases. There are 17 residues in the CDR3. V lost 0 bases and J lost 2; bases outside the gene matches: 7. The germline CDR1 and CDR2 sequences are MGHRA and YSYEKL. The chain's CDR3 is CASSQDLASGVQETQYF. CDR3 DNA: TGCGCCAGCAGCCAAGATCTCGCTAGCGGGGTTCAAGAGACCCAGTACTTC.

This clone was seen only a few times. This rearrangement joins TRBV19 to TRBJ1-1, with no clear D. V lost 3 bases, J lost 11 bases, and 10 bases lay in between. This CDR3 comprises 11 residues. CDR1 is LNHDA, CDR2 SQIVND, per germline (reference sequence). CDR3 loop: CASSIFQRAFF. DNA of the CDR3: TGTGCCAGTAGTATTTTCCAGAGGGCTTTCTTT.